The T cell receptor (beta chain) under discussion was sequenced for a study of blood T cell repertoires in COVID-19. The V and J ends lost 2 bases and 3 bases respectively, with 17 bases between them. Germline CDR1 SGHRS, CDR2 YFSETQ. The CDR3 has 16 residues. Per the study methods: How many nucleated cells were present was estimated from reference gene primer amplification. Generated by immunoSEQ multiplex PCR, the TCRdb table keeps only in-frame clones and is missing some. V, J and clone size are taken as reported in that table, and D and trimming were inferred from the DNA itself. The data show 220,000 or so clones, 80% to 85% seen once.

The rearrangement joins TRBV5-1 to TRBJ1-1, with D perhaps matching TRBD1 (5 bases). This receptor was taken from a woman of 80 years or more with COVID-19, enrolled during active disease. The specimen sequenced was peripheral blood. The CDR3 DNA follows: TGCGCCAGCAGCTTCTATGGACGTATAGGGGACACTGAAGCTTTCTTT. This codes for CASSFYGRIGDTEAFF.